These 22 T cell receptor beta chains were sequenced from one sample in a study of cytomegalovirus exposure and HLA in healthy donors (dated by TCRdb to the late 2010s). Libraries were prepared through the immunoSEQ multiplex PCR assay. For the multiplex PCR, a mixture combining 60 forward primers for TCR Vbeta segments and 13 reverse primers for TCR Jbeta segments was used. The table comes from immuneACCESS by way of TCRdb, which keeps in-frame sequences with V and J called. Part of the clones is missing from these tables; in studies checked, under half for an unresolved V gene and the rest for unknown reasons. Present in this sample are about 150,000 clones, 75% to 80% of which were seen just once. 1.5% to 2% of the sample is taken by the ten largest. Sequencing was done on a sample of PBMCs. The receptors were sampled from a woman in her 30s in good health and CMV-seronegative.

The CDR3 sequence is CASRRDSNQPQHF. CDR3 in DNA: TGTGCCAGCAGGCGAGATAGCAATCAGCCCCAGCATTTT. The chain joins TRBV7-9 to TRBJ1-5; D is undetermined. This CDR3 has 13 amino acids. V was trimmed by 6 bases and J by 0 bases, leaving 6 bases between them. Germline V gives CDR1 SEHNR, CDR2 FQNEAQ (reference sequence).

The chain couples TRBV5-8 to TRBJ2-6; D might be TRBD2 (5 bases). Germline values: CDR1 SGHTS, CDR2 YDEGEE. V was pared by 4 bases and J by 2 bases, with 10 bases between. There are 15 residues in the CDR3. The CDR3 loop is CASSRRAAGANVLTF. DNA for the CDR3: TGTGCCAGCAGCCGGCGGGCGGCTGGGGCCAACGTCCTGACTTTC.

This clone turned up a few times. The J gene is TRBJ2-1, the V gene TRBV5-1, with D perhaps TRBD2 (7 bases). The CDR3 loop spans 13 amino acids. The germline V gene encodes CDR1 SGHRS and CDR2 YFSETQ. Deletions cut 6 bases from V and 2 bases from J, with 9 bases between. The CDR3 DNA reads TGCGCCAGCACCGGGGGGCCCTACAATGAGCAGTTCTTC. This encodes CASTGGPYNEQFF.

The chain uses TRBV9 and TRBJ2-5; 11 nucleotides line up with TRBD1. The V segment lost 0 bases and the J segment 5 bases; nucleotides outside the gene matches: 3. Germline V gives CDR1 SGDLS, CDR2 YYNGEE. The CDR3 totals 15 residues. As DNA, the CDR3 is TGTGCCAGCAGCGTAGTTGGGACAGGGGGGGAGACCCAGTACTTC. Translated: CASSVVGTGGETQYF.

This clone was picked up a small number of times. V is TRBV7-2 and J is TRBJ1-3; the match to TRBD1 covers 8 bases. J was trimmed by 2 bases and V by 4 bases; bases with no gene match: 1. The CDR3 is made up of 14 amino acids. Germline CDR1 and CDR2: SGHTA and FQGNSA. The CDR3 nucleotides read TGTGCCAGCAGCTCGACAGGGGCTGGAAACACCATATATTTT. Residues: CASSSTGAGNTIYF.

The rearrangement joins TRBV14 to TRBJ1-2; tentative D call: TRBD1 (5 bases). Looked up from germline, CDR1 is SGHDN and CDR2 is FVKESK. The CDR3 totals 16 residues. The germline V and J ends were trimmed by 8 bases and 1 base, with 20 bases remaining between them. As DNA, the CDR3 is TGTGCCAGCGCGCTTACGGGGGGACGGAATAACTATGGCTACACCTTC. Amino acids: CASALTGGRNNYGYTF. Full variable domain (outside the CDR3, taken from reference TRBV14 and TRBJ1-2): EAGVTQFPSHSVIEKGQTVTLRCDPISGHDNLYWYRRVMGKEIKFLLHFVKESKQDESGMPNNRFLAERTGGTYSTLKVQPAELEDSGVYFCASALTGGRNNYGYTFGSGTRLTVV.

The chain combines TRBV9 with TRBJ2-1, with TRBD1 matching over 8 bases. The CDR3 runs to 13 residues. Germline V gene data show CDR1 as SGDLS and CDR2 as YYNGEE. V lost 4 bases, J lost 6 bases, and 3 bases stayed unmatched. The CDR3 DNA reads TGTGCCAGCAGCTCGGACAGGGCCAATGAGCAGTTCTTC. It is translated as CASSSDRANEQFF.

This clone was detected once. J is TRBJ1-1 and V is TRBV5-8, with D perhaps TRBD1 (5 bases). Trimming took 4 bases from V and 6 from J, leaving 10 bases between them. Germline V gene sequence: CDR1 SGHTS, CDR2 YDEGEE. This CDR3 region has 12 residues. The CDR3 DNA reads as TGTGCCAGCAGCGGGGGGTGGGCTGAAGCTTTCTTT. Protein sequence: CASSGGWAEAFF.

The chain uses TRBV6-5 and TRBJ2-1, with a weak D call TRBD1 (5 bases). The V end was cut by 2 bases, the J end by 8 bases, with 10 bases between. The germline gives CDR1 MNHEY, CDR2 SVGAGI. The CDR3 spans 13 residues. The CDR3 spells CASSYAGSDEQFF. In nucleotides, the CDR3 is TGTGCCAGCAGTTACGCAGGGTCCGATGAGCAGTTCTTC.

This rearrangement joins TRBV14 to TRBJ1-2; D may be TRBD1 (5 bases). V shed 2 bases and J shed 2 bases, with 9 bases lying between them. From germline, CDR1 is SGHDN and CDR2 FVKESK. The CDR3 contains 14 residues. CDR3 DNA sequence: TGTGCCAGCAGCCAAATCGGACAAAACTATGGCTACACCTTC. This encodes CASSQIGQNYGYTF.

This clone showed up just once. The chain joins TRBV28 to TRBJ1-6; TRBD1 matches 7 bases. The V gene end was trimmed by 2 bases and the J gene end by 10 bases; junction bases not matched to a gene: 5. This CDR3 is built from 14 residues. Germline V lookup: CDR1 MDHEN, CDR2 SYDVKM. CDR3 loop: CASSLQQGSSPLHF. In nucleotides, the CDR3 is TGTGCCAGCAGTTTACAACAGGGGAGCTCACCCCTCCACTTT.

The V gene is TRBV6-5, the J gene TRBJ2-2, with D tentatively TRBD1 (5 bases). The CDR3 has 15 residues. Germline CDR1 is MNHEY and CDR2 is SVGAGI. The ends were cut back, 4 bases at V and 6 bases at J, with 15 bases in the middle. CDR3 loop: CASSSSRRVPGELFF. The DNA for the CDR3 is TGTGCCAGCAGTTCTTCCCGCAGGGTCCCCGGGGAGCTGTTTTTT.

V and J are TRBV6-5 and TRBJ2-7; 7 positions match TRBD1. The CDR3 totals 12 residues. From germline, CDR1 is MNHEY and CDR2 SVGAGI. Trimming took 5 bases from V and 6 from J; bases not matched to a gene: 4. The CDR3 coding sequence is TGTGCCAGCAGTCGACAGGGCGGCGAGCAGTACTTC. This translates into CASSRQGGEQYF.

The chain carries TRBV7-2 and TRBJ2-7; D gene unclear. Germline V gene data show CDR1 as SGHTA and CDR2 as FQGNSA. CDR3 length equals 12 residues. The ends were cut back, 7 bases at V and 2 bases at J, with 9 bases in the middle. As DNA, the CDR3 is TGTGCCAGCACCCACAACCCCTACGAGCAGTACTTC. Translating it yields CASTHNPYEQYF.

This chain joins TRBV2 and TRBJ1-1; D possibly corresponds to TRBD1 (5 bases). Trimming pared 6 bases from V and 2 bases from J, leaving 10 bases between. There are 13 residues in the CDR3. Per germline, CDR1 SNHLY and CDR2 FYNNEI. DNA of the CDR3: TGTGCCAGCAGGCTTACAGGTAACACTGAAGCTTTCTTT. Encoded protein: CASRLTGNTEAFF. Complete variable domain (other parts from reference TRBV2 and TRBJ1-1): EPEVTQTPSHQVTQMGQEVILRCVPISNHLYFYWYRQILGQKVEFLVSFYNNEISEKSEIFDDQFSVERPDGSNFTLKIRSTKLEDSAMYFCASRLTGNTEAFFGQGTRLTVV.

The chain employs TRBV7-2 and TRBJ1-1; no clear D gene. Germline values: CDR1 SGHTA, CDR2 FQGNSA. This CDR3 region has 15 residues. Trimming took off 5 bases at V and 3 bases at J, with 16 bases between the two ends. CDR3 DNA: TGTGCCAGCAGCGTGGGCCTAACGTGGGACACTGAAGCTTTCTTT. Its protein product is CASSVGLTWDTEAFF.

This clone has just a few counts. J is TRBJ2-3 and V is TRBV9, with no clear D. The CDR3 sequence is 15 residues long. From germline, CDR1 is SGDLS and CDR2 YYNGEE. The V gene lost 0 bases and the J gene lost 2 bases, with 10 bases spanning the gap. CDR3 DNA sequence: TGTGCCAGCAGCGTAGATAACTCCCCCACAGATACGCAGTATTTT. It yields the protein CASSVDNSPTDTQYF. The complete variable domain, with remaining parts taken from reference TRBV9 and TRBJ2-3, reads DSGVTQTPKHLITATGQRVTLRCSPRSGDLSVYWYQQSLDQGLQFLIQYYNGEERAKGNILERFSAQQFPDLHSELNLSSLELGDSALYFCASSVDNSPTDTQYFGPGTRLTVL.

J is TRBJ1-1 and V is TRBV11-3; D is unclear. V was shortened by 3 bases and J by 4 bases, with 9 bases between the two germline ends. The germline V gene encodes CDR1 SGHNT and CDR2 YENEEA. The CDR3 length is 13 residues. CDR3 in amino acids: CASSLKLFTEAFF. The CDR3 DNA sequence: TGTGCCAGCAGCTTGAAGCTGTTCACTGAAGCTTTCTTT.

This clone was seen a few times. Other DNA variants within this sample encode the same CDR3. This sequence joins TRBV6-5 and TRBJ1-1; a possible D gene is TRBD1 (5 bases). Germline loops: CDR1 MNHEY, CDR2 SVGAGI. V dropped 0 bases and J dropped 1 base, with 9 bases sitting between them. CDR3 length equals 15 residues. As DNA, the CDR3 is TGTGCCAGCAGTTACTCGGGGCAGGGGAACACTGAAGCTTTCTTT. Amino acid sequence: CASSYSGQGNTEAFF.

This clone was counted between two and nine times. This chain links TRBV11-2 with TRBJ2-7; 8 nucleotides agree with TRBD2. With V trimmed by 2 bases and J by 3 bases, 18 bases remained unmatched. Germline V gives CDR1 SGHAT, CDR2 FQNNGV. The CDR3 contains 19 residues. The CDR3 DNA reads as TGTGCCAGCAGCTTAACTGCTCGGGGGGGCAGGACGATTCTCTACGAGCAGTACTTC. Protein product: CASSLTARGGRTILYEQYF.

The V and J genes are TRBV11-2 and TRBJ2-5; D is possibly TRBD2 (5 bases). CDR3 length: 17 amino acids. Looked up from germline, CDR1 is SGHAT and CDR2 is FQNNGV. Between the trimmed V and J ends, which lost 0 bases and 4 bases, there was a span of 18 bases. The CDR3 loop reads CASSLDDAGAGGETQYF. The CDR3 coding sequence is TGTGCCAGCAGCTTAGATGATGCAGGCGCCGGAGGAGAGACCCAGTACTTC. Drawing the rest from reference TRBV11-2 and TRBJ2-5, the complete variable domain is EAGVAQSPRYKIIEKRQSVAFWCNPISGHATLYWYQQILGQGPKLLIQFQNNGVVDDSQLPKDRFSAERLKGVDSTLKIQPAKLEDSAVYLCASSLDDAGAGGETQYFGPGTRLLVL.

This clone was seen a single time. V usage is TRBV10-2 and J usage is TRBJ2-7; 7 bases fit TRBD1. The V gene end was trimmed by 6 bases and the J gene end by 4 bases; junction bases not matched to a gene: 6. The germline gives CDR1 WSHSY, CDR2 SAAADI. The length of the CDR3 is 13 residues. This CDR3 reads CASSKGQNYEQYF. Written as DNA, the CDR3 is TGCGCCAGCAGCAAGGGACAGAATTACGAGCAGTACTTC.